A single sample is the source of the 8 T cell receptor beta chains below, sequenced in a study of blood T cell repertoires in COVID-19. Sequencing was performed with immunoSEQ multiplex PCR; in TCRdb, only in-frame clones are kept and a portion is missing. The table shows about 260,000 clones, with about 88% occurring only once. Specimen: peripheral blood. These receptors came from a man between 60 and 75 years old who had recovered from COVID-19.

The rearrangement uses TRBV29-1 and TRBJ1-5; 7 bases agree with TRBD1. Trimming took 6 bases from V and 7 from J; bases not matched to a gene: 9. Germline loops: CDR1 SQVTM, CDR2 ANQGSEA. The CDR3 extends over 13 amino acids. The CDR3 protein is CSVHDRDGQPQHF. The CDR3 DNA is TGCAGCGTCCACGACAGGGATGGACAGCCCCAGCATTTT.

The CDR3 bases are TGTGCCAGCAGCTTACTAGCGGGGGGCCGGGACGAGCAGTACTTC. This encodes CASSLLAGGRDEQYF. The genes are TRBV7-9 and TRBJ2-7; TRBD2 matches 11 bases. Germline V CDR1 and CDR2: SEHNR, FQNEAQ (reference sequence). This CDR3 is built from 15 residues. V lost 2 bases and J lost 5; bases outside the gene matches: 5.

The J gene is TRBJ1-6, the V gene TRBV19, with D maybe TRBD1 (5 bases). Germline-derived CDR1 and CDR2 are LNHDA and SQIVND (reference sequence). CDR3 length: 14 amino acids. Trimming took off 10 bases at V and 6 bases at J, with 16 bases between the two ends. The CDR3 is CATRGSRINSPLHF. DNA of the CDR3: TGTGCCACTCGGGGGTCGCGGATTAATTCACCCCTCCACTTT.

The rearrangement joins TRBV27 to TRBJ1-1; unclear D gene. Trimming took off 6 bases at V and 2 bases at J, with 7 bases between the two ends. Germline V CDR1 and CDR2: MNHEY, SMNVEV (reference sequence). The CDR3 spans 12 residues. CDR3 sequence reads: CASSRLNTEAFF. Here the CDR3 DNA reads TGTGCCAGCAGCCGTCTCAACACTGAAGCTTTCTTT.

The chain uses TRBV19 and TRBJ2-5; tentatively, D is TRBD1 (5 bases). Germline CDR1 is LNHDA and CDR2 is SQIVND (reference sequence). CDR3 length: 14 residues. V lost 4 bases and J 5 bases, leaving 14 bases between the germline ends. The CDR3 loop is CASSRAGLGETQYF. The CDR3 DNA reads TGTGCCAGTAGTAGAGCAGGGTTGGGCGAGACCCAGTACTTC.

The DNA of the CDR3 is TGTGCCAGCAGTGCCACGGAGGGCGTAAGGACCCAGTACTTC. Translating gives CASSATEGVRTQYF. The chain employs TRBV25-1 and TRBJ2-5, with a tentative D call TRBD2 (6 bases). CDR1 MGHDK and CDR2 SYGVNS come from the germline V gene. V was pared by 4 bases and J by 7 bases, with 16 bases between. This CDR3 region has 14 residues. Full variable domain (rest looked up from reference TRBV25-1 and TRBJ2-5): EADIYQTPRYLVIGTGKKITLECSQTMGHDKMYWYQQDPGMELHLIHYSYGVNSTEKGDLSSESTVSRIRTEHFPLTLESARPSHTSQYLCASSATEGVRTQYFGPGTRLLVL.

The V gene is TRBV2, the J gene TRBJ1-4; D may be TRBD1 (6 bases). The V and J ends lost 8 bases and 7 bases respectively, with 14 bases between them. This CDR3 has 13 residues. Germline CDR1 SNHLY, CDR2 FYNNEI. CDR3 coding DNA: TGTGCCAGCTGGGCAGGGGACATTGAAAAACTGTTTTTT. Its translation is CASWAGDIEKLFF.

The V and J genes are TRBV4-2 and TRBJ2-3; D may be TRBD1 (6 bases). Germline values: CDR1 LGHNA, CDR2 YNFKEQ. V dropped 4 bases and J dropped 3 bases, with 20 bases sitting between them. The CDR3 has 17 residues. The CDR3 sequence is CASSPGAPRIRTDTQYF. In DNA, the CDR3 is TGTGCCAGCAGCCCAGGGGCCCCTAGGATTCGTACAGATACGCAGTATTTT.